Each of the 25 T cell receptor beta chains below was sequenced from the same sample in a study of cytomegalovirus exposure and HLA in healthy donors. 60 Vbeta and 13 Jbeta primers were used in PCR. Assay used: immunoSEQ multiplex PCR; TCRdb lists only in-frame clones, some missing. The sample lists 130,000 or so clones, 74% seen once, with over 5% in the top ten. What was sequenced was PBMCs. Source of these receptors: a man aged 40-49 years in good health and CMV-seropositive.

This chain connects TRBV15 to TRBJ1-1, with 9 bases fitting TRBD1. Germline-derived CDR1 and CDR2 are LNHNV and YYDKDF (reference sequence). V lost 5 bases and J lost 10; bases outside the gene matches: 5. There are 12 residues in the CDR3. This chain's CDR3 is CATSRDRDRAFF. CDR3 DNA sequence: TGTGCCACCAGCCGGGACAGGGACCGAGCTTTCTTT.

The genes are TRBV2 and TRBJ2-2; 10 nucleotides match TRBD1. The CDR3 has 15 residues. Per the germline V gene, CDR1 is SNHLY and CDR2 is FYNNEI. Trimming at V came to 1 base and at J to 6 bases, leaving 2 bases not matched to a gene. As DNA, the CDR3 is TGTGCCAGCAGTGAAGGGGGACAGGGGCCCGGGGAGCTGTTTTTT. Translation gives CASSEGGQGPGELFF.

The chain has TRBV14 and TRBJ2-3; 9 bases agree with TRBD2. Germline assignment: CDR1 SGHDN and CDR2 FVKESK. The CDR3 extends over 14 amino acids. Losses at the gene ends were 5 bases for V and 3 bases for J; bases not matched to a gene: 3. Here the CDR3 DNA reads TGTGCCAGCAGCGGAGCGGGGGGTACAGATACGCAGTATTTT. This translates into CASSGAGGTDTQYF.

The V gene is TRBV4-1, the J gene TRBJ2-1, with 10 bases matching TRBD2. In germline, CDR1 is MGHRA, CDR2 YSYEKL. V lost 1 base, J lost 4 bases, and 4 bases stayed unmatched. This CDR3 is 16 amino acids long. The CDR3 region is CASSQVAAGGYNEQFF. For the CDR3, the DNA is TGCGCCAGCAGCCAAGTAGCAGCGGGAGGGTACAATGAGCAGTTCTTC.

The rearrangement uses TRBV18 and TRBJ2-2; 12 bases agree with TRBD2. Germline CDR1 and CDR2: KGHSH and LQKENI. The CDR3 extends over 16 amino acids. Trimming at V came to 4 bases and at J to 8 bases, leaving 8 bases not matched to a gene. CDR3: CASSRQTSGSSGELFF. The CDR3 DNA follows: TGTGCCAGCTCACGACAGACTAGCGGGAGCTCGGGGGAGCTGTTTTTT.

The chain carries TRBV10-3 and TRBJ1-3; 11 bases fit TRBD1. Germline assignment: CDR1 ENHRY and CDR2 SYGVKD. The CDR3 sequence is 15 residues long. V shed 7 bases and J 7 bases; nucleotides not matched to a gene: 9. The CDR3 sequence: CAITPGQGVSNTIYF. In nucleotides, the CDR3 is TGTGCCATCACCCCGGGACAGGGGGTATCGAACACCATATATTTT.

About this clone: The missing conserved phenylalanine or tryptophan at the end of this CDR3 makes a read error likely. CDR3 in DNA: TGCGCCAGCAGCTTGGGACAAGCCGACTATGGCTACACCCTC. Protein sequence: CASSLGQADYGYTL. V usage is TRBV5-1 and J usage is TRBJ1-2; no firm D call. Trimming removed 0 bases from V and 3 bases from J, with 9 bases in between. This CDR3 spans 14 amino acids. Germline assignment: CDR1 SGHRS and CDR2 YFSETQ.

In its sample, this clone was seen a few times. The CDR3, as DNA: TGTGCCAGCTCACCACAGGGGGCGCTTAGCGAAAAACTGTTTTTT. It codes for CASSPQGALSEKLFF. This chain uses TRBV18 with TRBJ1-4; 7 bases match TRBD1. The V gene end was trimmed by 1 base and the J gene end by 8 bases; junction bases not matched to a gene: 7. Germline lookup yields CDR1 KGHSH and CDR2 LQKENI. The CDR3 spans 15 residues.

J is TRBJ1-1 and V is TRBV7-9, with D uncertain. Per germline, CDR1 SEHNR and CDR2 FQNEAQ (reference sequence). This CDR3 spans 13 amino acids. V was pared by 2 bases and J by 7 bases, with 11 bases between. CDR3 DNA sequence: TGTGCCAGCAGCTTATCGTTTCGGGGTGAAGCTTTCTTT. Translated: CASSLSFRGEAFF.

V usage is TRBV4-1 and J usage is TRBJ2-5, with TRBD1 matching over 8 bases. Germline CDR1 reads MGHRA; CDR2 reads YSYEKL. The CDR3 totals 14 residues. The V and J ends lost 1 base and 5 bases, in that order; junction bases with no gene match: 3. The CDR3 DNA sequence: TGCGCCAGCAGCCAAGGACAGGGGCTGGAGACCCAGTACTTC. Encoded protein: CASSQGQGLETQYF.

The J gene is TRBJ2-7, the V gene TRBV6-6; no reliable D call. CDR3 size: 14 residues. The V and J ends lost 1 base and 2 bases respectively, with 9 bases between them. Looked up from germline, CDR1 is MNHNY and CDR2 is SVGAGI (reference sequence). CDR3: CASSYFLDPYEQYF. Written as DNA, the CDR3 is TGTGCCAGCAGTTACTTTCTAGATCCCTACGAGCAGTACTTC.

The chain uses TRBV5-4 and TRBJ2-1, with 8 bases aligning to TRBD2. The V and J ends lost 4 bases and 3 bases, in that order; junction bases with no gene match: 12. This CDR3 contains 17 residues. Per germline, CDR1 SGHNT and CDR2 YYREEE (reference sequence). CDR3 bases: TGTGCCAGCAGCCAGTTTTCCGGGACTAGTCTCTACAATGAGCAGTTCTTC. Amino acid sequence: CASSQFSGTSLYNEQFF.

The chain uses TRBV27 and TRBJ2-3; 7 bases fit TRBD1. This CDR3 is 17 amino acids long. J gave up 1 base and V 2 bases, and 9 bases lay outside the gene matches. Germline CDR1 reads MNHEY; CDR2 reads SMNVEV (reference sequence). CDR3 protein: CASSLLSGTAGTDTQYF. CDR3 DNA: TGTGCCAGCAGTTTACTATCCGGGACAGCCGGCACAGATACGCAGTATTTT.

The chain is built from TRBV21-1 and TRBJ2-7; TRBD2, the D gene given by the table, was not confirmed from the DNA. TRBV21-1 is reported as a pseudogene. The CDR3 spans 20 residues. This CDR3 is CASSKVGGRGWKGSSYEQYF. In DNA, the CDR3 is TGTGCCAGCAGCAAAGTTGGAGGGAGAGGGTGGAAGGGGAGCTCCTACGAGCAGTACTTC.

The chain combines TRBV7-2 with TRBJ2-7, with D maybe TRBD2 (5 bases). CDR3 length equals 15 residues. V was trimmed by 6 bases and J by 1 base, leaving 16 bases between them. CDR1 is SGHTA and CDR2 is FQGNSA in the germline V gene. The CDR3 DNA reads TGTGCCAGCAGTAAAACTAGTTCCGGATCCTACGAGCAGTACTTC. Its protein product is CASSKTSSGSYEQYF.

This chain joins TRBV6-1 and TRBJ1-1; TRBD1 might be the D (5 bases). V was shortened by 5 bases and J by 0 bases, with 7 bases between the two germline ends. Germline-derived CDR1 and CDR2 are MNHNS and SASEGT. The length of the CDR3 is 13 residues. CDR3 protein: CASSSQVNTEAFF. CDR3 DNA sequence: TGTGCCAGCAGTTCACAGGTGAACACTGAAGCTTTCTTT.

This chain connects TRBV15 to TRBJ2-7, with TRBD1 identical over 10 bases. Per germline, CDR1 LNHNV and CDR2 YYDKDF (reference sequence). The CDR3 covers 16 residues. J gave up 3 bases and V 3 bases, and 8 bases lay outside the gene matches. CDR3 sequence (DNA): TGTGCCACCAGCAGTCAGGACAGGGGGATTCTCTACGAGCAGTACTTC. Residues: CATSSQDRGILYEQYF.

This clone was counted once. The chain employs TRBV19 and TRBJ2-5; 8 bases match TRBD1. V lost 3 bases, J lost 5 bases, and 8 bases stayed unmatched. Germline V gives CDR1 LNHDA, CDR2 SQIVND (reference sequence). This CDR3 has 15 residues. In DNA, the CDR3 is TGTGCCAGTAGTATTGGCAGGGGGCGCGGGGAGACCCAGTACTTC. This sequence encodes CASSIGRGRGETQYF.

The J gene is TRBJ2-5, the V gene TRBV2; possibly TRBD1 for D (7 bases). Trimming stripped 6 bases from V and 4 bases from J, with 15 bases between. Germline CDR1 and CDR2: SNHLY and FYNNEI. This CDR3 comprises 14 residues. The CDR3 spells CASRPGTAGETQYF. The CDR3 region has the DNA TGTGCCAGCAGACCCGGGACAGCGGGAGAGACCCAGTACTTC. The full variable domain, its missing parts supplied by reference TRBV2 and TRBJ2-5, is EPEVTQTPSHQVTQMGQEVILRCVPISNHLYFYWYRQILGQKVEFLVSFYNNEISEKSEIFDDQFSVERPDGSNFTLKIRSTKLEDSAMYFCASRPGTAGETQYFGPGTRLLVL.

The chain employs TRBV28 and TRBJ2-7, with 16 nucleotides matching TRBD2. The germline V gene encodes CDR1 MDHEN and CDR2 SYDVKM. V lost 11 bases and J lost 4; bases outside the gene matches: 17. The CDR3 spans 18 residues. In DNA, the CDR3 is TGTGCCGCCCATTCAGGGACGGGACTAGCGGGAGGGGATTACGAGCAGTACTTC. It yields the protein CAAHSGTGLAGGDYEQYF.

The V and J genes are TRBV2 and TRBJ1-5; D perhaps matches TRBD1 (5 bases). Germline CDR1 SNHLY, CDR2 FYNNEI. V gave up 8 bases and J gave up 9 bases, with 23 bases separating them. The CDR3 has 15 residues. Here the CDR3 reads CASSLTRQYNGPQHF. The CDR3 bases are TGTGCCAGCTCCCTGACCCGACAGTACAATGGGCCCCAGCATTTT.

This clone was counted only a few times. The chain carries TRBV7-9 and TRBJ1-1, with 8 bases lining up with TRBD1. Germline CDR1 SEHNR, CDR2 FQNEAQ (reference sequence). The CDR3 has 15 residues. Trimming removed 6 bases from V and 3 bases from J; junction bases left unmatched: 9. CDR3 sequence reads: CASSRQAGGYTEAFF. CDR3 DNA sequence: TGTGCCAGCAGTCGGCAGGCAGGGGGCTACACTGAAGCTTTCTTT.

The genes are TRBV18 and TRBJ2-1, with 8 bases matching TRBD1. The CDR3 loop spans 13 amino acids. Trimming took 3 bases from V and 9 from J; bases not matched to a gene: 4. Germline CDR1 KGHSH, CDR2 LQKENI. CDR3 bases: TGTGCCAGCTCACCGGACAGGGTCAGTGAGCAGTTCTTC. It is translated as CASSPDRVSEQFF.

CDR3 residues: CASSYEQGHYNEQFF. For the CDR3, the DNA is TGTGCCAGCAGTTACGAACAGGGGCATTACAATGAGCAGTTCTTC. The chain recombines TRBV6-5 with TRBJ2-1; TRBD1 matches 7 bases. Germline V gives CDR1 MNHEY, CDR2 SVGAGI. This CDR3 region has 15 residues. The trim removed 2 bases at V and 4 bases at J, leaving 5 bases unmatched.

The genes are TRBV6-1 and TRBJ1-4, with D perhaps matching TRBD1 (5 bases). Trimming removed 2 bases at V and 8 bases at J, with 15 bases between. CDR1 is MNHNS, CDR2 SASEGT, per germline. The CDR3 extends over 15 amino acids. CDR3 loop: CASSETLGQGEKLFF. The CDR3 DNA is TGTGCCAGCAGTGAAACCCTCGGGCAGGGCGAAAAACTGTTTTTT.